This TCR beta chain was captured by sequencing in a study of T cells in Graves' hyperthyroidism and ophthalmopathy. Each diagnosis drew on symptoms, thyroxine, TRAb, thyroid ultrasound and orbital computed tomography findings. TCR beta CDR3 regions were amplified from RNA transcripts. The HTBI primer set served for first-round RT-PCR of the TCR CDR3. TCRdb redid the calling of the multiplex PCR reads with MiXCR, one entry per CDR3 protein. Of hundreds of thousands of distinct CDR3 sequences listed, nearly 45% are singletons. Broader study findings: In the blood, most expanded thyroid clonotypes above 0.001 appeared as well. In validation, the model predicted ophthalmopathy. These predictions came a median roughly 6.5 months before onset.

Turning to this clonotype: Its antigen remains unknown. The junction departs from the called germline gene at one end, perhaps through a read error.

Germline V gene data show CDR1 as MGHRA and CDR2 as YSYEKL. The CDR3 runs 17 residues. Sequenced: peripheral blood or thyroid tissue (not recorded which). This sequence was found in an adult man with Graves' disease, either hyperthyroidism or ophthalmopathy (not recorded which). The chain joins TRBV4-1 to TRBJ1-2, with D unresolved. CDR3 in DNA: TGTGCCAGCAGCCAAGGATTTGGACCAAGGGAGGGCTATGGCTACACCTTC. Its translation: CASSQGFGPREGYGYTF.